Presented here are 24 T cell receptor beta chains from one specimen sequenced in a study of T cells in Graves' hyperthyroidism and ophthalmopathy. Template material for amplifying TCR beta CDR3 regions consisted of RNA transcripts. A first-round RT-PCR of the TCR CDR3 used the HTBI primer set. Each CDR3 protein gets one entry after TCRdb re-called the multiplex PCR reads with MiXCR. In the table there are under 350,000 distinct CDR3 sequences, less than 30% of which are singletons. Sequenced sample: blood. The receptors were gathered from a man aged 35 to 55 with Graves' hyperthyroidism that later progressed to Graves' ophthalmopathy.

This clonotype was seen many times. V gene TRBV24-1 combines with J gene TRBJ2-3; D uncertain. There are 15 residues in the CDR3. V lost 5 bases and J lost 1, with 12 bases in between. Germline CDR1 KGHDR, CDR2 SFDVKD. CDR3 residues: CATSAAHTRTDTQYF. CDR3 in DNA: TGTGCCACCAGTGCTGCACACACTCGCACAGATACGCAGTATTTT.

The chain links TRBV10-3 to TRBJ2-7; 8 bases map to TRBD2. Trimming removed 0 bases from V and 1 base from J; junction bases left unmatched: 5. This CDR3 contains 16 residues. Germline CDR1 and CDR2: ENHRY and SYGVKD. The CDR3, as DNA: TGTGCCATCAGTGAGTCCAGCGGGAGTTCTTCCTACGAGCAGTACTTC. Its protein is CAISESSGSSSYEQYF.

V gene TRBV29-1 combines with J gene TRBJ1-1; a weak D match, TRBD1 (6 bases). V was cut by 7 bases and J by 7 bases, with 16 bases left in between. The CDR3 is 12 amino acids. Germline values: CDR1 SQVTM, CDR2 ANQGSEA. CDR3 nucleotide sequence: TGCAGCGCAGGGGCACCTATGGTTGAAGCTTTCTTT. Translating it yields CSAGAPMVEAFF.

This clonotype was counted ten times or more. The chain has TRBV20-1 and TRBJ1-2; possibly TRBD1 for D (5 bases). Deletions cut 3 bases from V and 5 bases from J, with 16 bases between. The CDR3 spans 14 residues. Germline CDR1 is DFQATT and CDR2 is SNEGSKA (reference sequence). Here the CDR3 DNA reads TGCAGTGCTAGGGGGGACCTTGGGGCTTATGGCTACACCTTC. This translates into CSARGDLGAYGYTF.

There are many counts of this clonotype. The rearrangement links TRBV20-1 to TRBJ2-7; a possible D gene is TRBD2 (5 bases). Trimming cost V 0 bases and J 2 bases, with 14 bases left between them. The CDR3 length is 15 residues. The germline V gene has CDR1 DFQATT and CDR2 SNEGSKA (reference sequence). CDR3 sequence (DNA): TGCAGTGCTAGAGATTGGGGTAGCGCGACCTACGAGCAGTACTTC. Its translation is CSARDWGSATYEQYF.

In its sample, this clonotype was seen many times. CDR3: CSATSESSYEQYF. The CDR3 bases are TGCAGTGCTACCAGCGAAAGCTCCTACGAGCAGTACTTC. This sequence joins TRBV20-1 and TRBJ2-7; no definite D call. Trimming stripped 4 bases from V and 0 bases from J, with 10 bases between. The CDR3 is 13 amino acids. CDR1 DFQATT and CDR2 SNEGSKA come from the germline V gene (reference sequence).

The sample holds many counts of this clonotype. In DNA, the CDR3 is TGTGCCAGCAGCATTACTAGCGGGAGCTTGCAGCAGTACTTC. Translation gives CASSITSGSLQQYF. J is TRBJ2-7 and V is TRBV7-3; 11 bases agree with TRBD2. The V gene end was trimmed by 5 bases and the J gene end by 8 bases; junction bases not matched to a gene: 8. CDR3 size: 14 residues. Looked up from germline, CDR1 is SGHTA and CDR2 is FQGTGA.

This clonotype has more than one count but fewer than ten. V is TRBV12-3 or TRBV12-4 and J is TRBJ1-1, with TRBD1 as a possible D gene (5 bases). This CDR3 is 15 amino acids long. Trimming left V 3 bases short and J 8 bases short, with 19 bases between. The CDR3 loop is CASSLGGGGLAEAFF. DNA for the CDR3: TGTGCCAGCAGTTTGGGTGGGGGAGGCCTAGCCGAAGCTTTCTTT.

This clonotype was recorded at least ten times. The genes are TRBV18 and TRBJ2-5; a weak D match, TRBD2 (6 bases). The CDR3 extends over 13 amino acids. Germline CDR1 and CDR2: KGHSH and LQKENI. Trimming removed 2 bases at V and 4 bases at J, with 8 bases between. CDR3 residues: CASSPLRGETQYF. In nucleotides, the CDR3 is TGTGCCAGCTCACCATTGCGGGGAGAGACCCAGTACTTC.

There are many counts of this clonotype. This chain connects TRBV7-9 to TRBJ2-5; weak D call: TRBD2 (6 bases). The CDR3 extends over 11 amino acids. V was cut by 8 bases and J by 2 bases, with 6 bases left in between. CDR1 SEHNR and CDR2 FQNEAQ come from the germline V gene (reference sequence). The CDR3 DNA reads TGTGCCAGCGGAGGGCAAGAGACCCAGTACTTC. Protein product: CASGGQETQYF.

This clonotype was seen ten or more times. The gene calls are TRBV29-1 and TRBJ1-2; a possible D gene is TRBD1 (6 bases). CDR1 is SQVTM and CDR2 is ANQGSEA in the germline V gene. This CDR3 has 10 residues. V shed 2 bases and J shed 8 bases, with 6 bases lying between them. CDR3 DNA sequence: TGCAGCGTTGAACAGGGGGGCTACACCTTC. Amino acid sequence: CSVEQGGYTF.

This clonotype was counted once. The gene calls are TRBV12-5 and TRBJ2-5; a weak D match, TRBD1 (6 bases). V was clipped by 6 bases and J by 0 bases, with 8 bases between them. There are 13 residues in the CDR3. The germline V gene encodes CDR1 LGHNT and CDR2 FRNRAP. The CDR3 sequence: CASGDSNQETQYF. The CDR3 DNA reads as TGTGCTAGTGGGGACAGTAACCAAGAGACCCAGTACTTC.

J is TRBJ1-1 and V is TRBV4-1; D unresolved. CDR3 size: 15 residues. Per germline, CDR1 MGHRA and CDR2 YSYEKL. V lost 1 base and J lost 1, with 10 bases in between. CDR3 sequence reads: CASSQVFQKNTEAFF. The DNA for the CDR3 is TGCGCCAGCAGCCAAGTGTTCCAGAAGAACACTGAAGCTTTCTTT.

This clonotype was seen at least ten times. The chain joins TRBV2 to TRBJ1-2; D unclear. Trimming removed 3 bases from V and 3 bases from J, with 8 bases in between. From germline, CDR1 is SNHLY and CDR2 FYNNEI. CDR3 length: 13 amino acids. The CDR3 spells CASSDQVDYGYTF. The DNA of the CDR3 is TGTGCCAGCAGTGATCAGGTCGACTATGGCTACACCTTC.

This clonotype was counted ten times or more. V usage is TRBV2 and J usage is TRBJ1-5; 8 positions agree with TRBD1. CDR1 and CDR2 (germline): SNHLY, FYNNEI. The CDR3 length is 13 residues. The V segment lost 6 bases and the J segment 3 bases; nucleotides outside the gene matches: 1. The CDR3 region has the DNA TGTGCCAGCAGGGGACAGGTCAATCAGCCCCAGCATTTT. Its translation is CASRGQVNQPQHF. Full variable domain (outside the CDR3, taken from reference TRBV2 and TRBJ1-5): EPEVTQTPSHQVTQMGQEVILRCVPISNHLYFYWYRQILGQKVEFLVSFYNNEISEKSEIFDDQFSVERPDGSNFTLKIRSTKLEDSAMYFCASRGQVNQPQHFGDGTRLSIL.

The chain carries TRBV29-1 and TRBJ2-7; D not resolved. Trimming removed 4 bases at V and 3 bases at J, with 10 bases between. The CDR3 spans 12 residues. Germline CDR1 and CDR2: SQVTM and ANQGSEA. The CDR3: CSVVVGSYEQYF. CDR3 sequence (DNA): TGCAGCGTTGTGGTTGGCAGCTACGAGCAGTACTTC.

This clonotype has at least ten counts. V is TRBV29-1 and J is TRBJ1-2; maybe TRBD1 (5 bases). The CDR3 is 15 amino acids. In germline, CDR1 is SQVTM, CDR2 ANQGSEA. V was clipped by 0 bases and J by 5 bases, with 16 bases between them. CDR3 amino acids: CSVEESPDSPYGYTF. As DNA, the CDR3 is TGCAGCGTTGAAGAGTCTCCTGACAGTCCTTATGGCTACACCTTC. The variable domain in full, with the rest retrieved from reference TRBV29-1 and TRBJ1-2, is SAVISQKPSRDICQRGTSLTIQCQVDSQVTMMFWYRQQPGQSLTLIATANQGSEATYESGFVIDKFPISRPNLTFSTLTVSNMSPEDSSIYLCSVEESPDSPYGYTFGSGTRLTVV.

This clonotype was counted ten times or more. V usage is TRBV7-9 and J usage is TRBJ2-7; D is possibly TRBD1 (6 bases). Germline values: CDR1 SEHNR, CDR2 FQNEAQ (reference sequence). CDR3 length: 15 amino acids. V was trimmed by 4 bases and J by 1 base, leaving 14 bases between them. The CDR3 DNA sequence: TGTGCCAGCAGCTCTACAGGGTTGGGGTCCTACGAGCAGTACTTC. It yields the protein CASSSTGLGSYEQYF.

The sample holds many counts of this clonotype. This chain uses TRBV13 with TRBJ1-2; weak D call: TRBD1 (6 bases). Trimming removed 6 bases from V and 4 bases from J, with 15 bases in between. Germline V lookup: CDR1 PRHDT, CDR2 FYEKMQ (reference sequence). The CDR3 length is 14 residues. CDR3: CASRPKGTSYGYTF. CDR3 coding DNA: TGTGCCAGCAGACCTAAAGGGACATCCTATGGCTACACCTTC.

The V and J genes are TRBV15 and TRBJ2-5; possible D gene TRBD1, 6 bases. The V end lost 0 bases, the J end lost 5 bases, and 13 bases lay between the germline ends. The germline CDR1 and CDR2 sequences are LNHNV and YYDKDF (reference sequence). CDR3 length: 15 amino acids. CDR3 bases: TGTGCCACCAGCAGAGATCTGGGACACTTGGAGACCCAGTACTTC. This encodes CATSRDLGHLETQYF.

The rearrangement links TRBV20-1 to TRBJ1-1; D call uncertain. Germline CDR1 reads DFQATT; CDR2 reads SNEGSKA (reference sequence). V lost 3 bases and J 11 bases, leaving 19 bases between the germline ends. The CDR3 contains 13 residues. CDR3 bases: TGCAGTGCTAGCCAACTCGGGTCCAGAAGGGCTTTCTTT. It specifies CSASQLGSRRAFF.

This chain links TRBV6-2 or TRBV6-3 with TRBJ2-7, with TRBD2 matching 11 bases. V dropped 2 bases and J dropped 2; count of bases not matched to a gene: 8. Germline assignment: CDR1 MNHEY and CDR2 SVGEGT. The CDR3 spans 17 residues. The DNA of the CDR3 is TGTGCCAGCAGTTACGGGCTAGCGGGAGGTCAAACCTACGAGCAGTACTTC. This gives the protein CASSYGLAGGQTYEQYF.

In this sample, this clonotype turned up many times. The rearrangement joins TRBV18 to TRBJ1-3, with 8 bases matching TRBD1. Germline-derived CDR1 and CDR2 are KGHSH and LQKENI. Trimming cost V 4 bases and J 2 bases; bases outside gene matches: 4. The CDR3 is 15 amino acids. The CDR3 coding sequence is TGTGCCAGCTCACGAGGGACAGGCCCTGGAAACACCATATATTTT. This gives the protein CASSRGTGPGNTIYF.

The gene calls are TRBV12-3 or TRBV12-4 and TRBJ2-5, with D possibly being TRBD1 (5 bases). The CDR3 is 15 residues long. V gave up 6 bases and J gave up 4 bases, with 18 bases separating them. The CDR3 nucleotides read TGTGCCAGCAGCTTGGCCCGCAGGGCCTTAGAGACCCAGTACTTC. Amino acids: CASSLARRALETQYF.